Listed below are T cell receptor beta chains from one sample, sequenced in a study of metastatic and nonmetastatic thyroid tumors. TCRdb re-analyzed the PCR reads through MiXCR. The table records tens of thousands of clones, roughly a sixth of them present only once. Sequencing used blood. The receptors shown here come from a female donor with papillary thyroid cancer or a benign thyroid nodule (not recorded which). Some clones in this sample may be carry-over from other donors' samples. Each CDR3 is given with its conserved first and last residue. A D gene is named only where the DNA matches it firmly. Not every row has a clone size; where given, it reads once, few, many or a size class.

j_call: TRBJ2-7
d_call: .
clone_size: .
v_call: TRBV6-5
cdr3_nt: TGTGCCAGCAGTTACTCGGCGCAGCTCTCCGAGCAGTACTTC
cdr3_aa: CASSYSAQLSEQYF

j_call: TRBJ2-7
d_call: .
clone_size: many
v_call: TRBV29-1
cdr3_nt: TGCAGCGCCCAGGGGACCCCGGGGGGCTACGAGCAGTACTTC
cdr3_aa: CSAQGTPGGYEQYF

j_call: TRBJ1-1
d_call: TRBD1
clone_size: many
v_call: TRBV5-1
cdr3_nt: TGCGCCAGCAGCGTTAACAGGGGGTTGTCTGAAGCTTTCTTT
cdr3_aa: CASSVNRGLSEAFF

j_call: TRBJ2-3
d_call: TRBD2
clone_size: many
v_call: TRBV10-1
cdr3_nt: TGCGCCAGCAGTGCGGGACTAGCGGGGCGAGATACGCAGTATTTT
cdr3_aa: CASSAGLAGRDTQYF

j_call: TRBJ1-6
d_call: .
clone_size: .
v_call: TRBV5-1
cdr3_nt: TGCGCCAGCAGCTTGGTGGCAGCGAGCTCCTATAATTCACCCCTCCACTTT
cdr3_aa: CASSLVAASSYNSPLHF

j_call: TRBJ2-7
d_call: TRBD2
clone_size: many
v_call: TRBV5-1
cdr3_nt: TGCGCCAGCAGCCTGAGAGCGGGAGAGGGTTCCTACGAGCAGTACTTC
cdr3_aa: CASSLRAGEGSYEQYF

j_call: TRBJ1-2
d_call: .
clone_size: few
v_call: TRBV12-3/TRBV12-4
cdr3_nt: TGTGCCAGCAGTTCACGACAGGACCATGGCTACACCTTC
cdr3_aa: CASSSRQDHGYTF

j_call: TRBJ1-5
d_call: .
clone_size: many
v_call: TRBV28
cdr3_nt: TGTGCCACCACACAGGGATTGGGGTATCAGCCCCAGCATTTT
cdr3_aa: CATTQGLGYQPQHF

j_call: TRBJ1-2
d_call: .
clone_size: .
v_call: TRBV19
cdr3_nt: TGTGCCAGTAGCAGTTGGACAACCCGAATGCCCTATGTCTACACCTTC
cdr3_aa: CASSSWTTRMPYVYTF

j_call: TRBJ2-3
d_call: .
clone_size: many
v_call: TRBV24-1
cdr3_nt: TGTGCCACCAGTTTGAATAGGGTCACAGATACGCAGTATTTT
cdr3_aa: CATSLNRVTDTQYF

j_call: TRBJ2-6
d_call: .
clone_size: many
v_call: TRBV5-8
cdr3_nt: TGTGCCAGCAGAAGGGGGGCTGGGGCCAACGTCCTGACTTTC
cdr3_aa: CASRRGAGANVLTF

j_call: TRBJ2-7
d_call: .
clone_size: .
v_call: TRBV7-9
cdr3_nt: TGTGCCAGCACCCCACTCGAAAGGGGTTACTACGAGCAGTACTTC
cdr3_aa: CASTPLERGYYEQYF

j_call: TRBJ1-5
d_call: .
clone_size: .
v_call: TRBV20-1
cdr3_nt: TGCAGTGCCTCCCTTCCGGAGACATATAGCAATCAGCCCCAGCATTTT
cdr3_aa: CSASLPETYSNQPQHF

j_call: TRBJ2-7
d_call: .
clone_size: .
v_call: TRBV18
cdr3_nt: TGTGCCAGCTCGGGGTACCCGAGCGAGCAGTACTTC
cdr3_aa: CASSGYPSEQYF

j_call: TRBJ2-1
d_call: TRBD1
clone_size: many
v_call: TRBV20-1
cdr3_nt: TGCAGTGCTAGTACGGCCGGGACAGCCTCTAATGAGCAGTTCTTC
cdr3_aa: CSASTAGTASNEQFF

j_call: TRBJ2-1
d_call: .
clone_size: many
v_call: TRBV19
cdr3_nt: TGTGCCAGTAGTAGTAGCAGAAGACTCCACAATGAGCAGTTCTTC
cdr3_aa: CASSSSRRLHNEQFF

j_call: TRBJ1-2
d_call: .
clone_size: many
v_call: TRBV5-8
cdr3_nt: TGTGCCAGCAGCTTGGCTGGCAGGGACCTCCATGGCTACACCTTC
cdr3_aa: CASSLAGRDLHGYTF

j_call: TRBJ2-7
d_call: .
clone_size: many
v_call: TRBV7-8
cdr3_nt: TGTGCCAGCAGCCCCGCCGGAGGGCCTGAGGGAGAACCCTACGAGCAGTACTTC
cdr3_aa: CASSPAGGPEGEPYEQYF

j_call: TRBJ2-7
d_call: .
clone_size: many
v_call: TRBV2
cdr3_nt: TGTGCCAGCAGTGGAACCTACGAGCAGTACTTC
cdr3_aa: CASSGTYEQYF

j_call: TRBJ2-7
d_call: TRBD2
clone_size: many
v_call: TRBV6-2/TRBV6-3
cdr3_nt: TGTGCCAGCACGACTAGGACTAGCGGGGTTTCCTACGAGCAGTACTTC
cdr3_aa: CASTTRTSGVSYEQYF

j_call: TRBJ1-6
d_call: TRBD1
clone_size: .
v_call: TRBV4-1
cdr3_nt: TGCGCCAGCAGCCAAGGGGGTCCGGGACAGGGTTTTCCACTGTCACCCCTCCACTTT
cdr3_aa: CASSQGGPGQGFPLSPLHF

j_call: TRBJ2-1
d_call: .
clone_size: many
v_call: TRBV20-1
cdr3_nt: TGCAGTGCTAGATTAGGGCGTAGCGTGAGCTCCTACAATGAGCAGTTCTTC
cdr3_aa: CSARLGRSVSSYNEQFF

j_call: TRBJ2-7
d_call: .
clone_size: many
v_call: TRBV6-5
cdr3_nt: TGTGCCAGCAGTTACTCGAGCTCAGGCTCCTACGAGCAGTACTTC
cdr3_aa: CASSYSSSGSYEQYF

j_call: TRBJ2-1
d_call: TRBD1
clone_size: few
v_call: TRBV19
cdr3_nt: TGTGCCAGTAGTACCGGACAGGGGGCGCTCGGGGAGCAGTTCTTC
cdr3_aa: CASSTGQGALGEQFF

j_call: TRBJ2-7
d_call: TRBD2
clone_size: many
v_call: TRBV5-1
cdr3_nt: TGCGCCAGCAGCTTTACAAGCGGGAGTTTTTACGAGCAGTACTTC
cdr3_aa: CASSFTSGSFYEQYF

j_call: TRBJ1-2
d_call: TRBD1
clone_size: .
v_call: TRBV6-1
cdr3_nt: TGTGCCAGAAGGGAAACAGGGGGCGGCTATGGCTACACATTC
cdr3_aa: CARRETGGGYGYTF

j_call: TRBJ1-5
d_call: .
clone_size: .
v_call: TRBV19
cdr3_nt: TGTGCCAGTAGTCTTCCGGGACTCGAGGTAGATCAGCCCCAGCATTTT
cdr3_aa: CASSLPGLEVDQPQHF

j_call: TRBJ2-7
d_call: .
clone_size: many
v_call: TRBV30
cdr3_nt: TGTGCCTGGAGTGACAGTTCCTACGAGCAGTACTTC
cdr3_aa: CAWSDSSYEQYF

j_call: TRBJ1-2
d_call: .
clone_size: .
v_call: TRBV12-5
cdr3_nt: TGTGCTAGTGTCGTGTTGACAACTAACTATGGCTACACCTTC
cdr3_aa: CASVVLTTNYGYTF

j_call: TRBJ1-5
d_call: TRBD1
clone_size: many
v_call: TRBV28
cdr3_nt: TGTGCCAGCAGTTTAATGCAGGGGGCGGGTAATCAGCCCCAGCATTTT
cdr3_aa: CASSLMQGAGNQPQHF

j_call: TRBJ2-1
d_call: TRBD1
clone_size: many
v_call: TRBV6-1
cdr3_nt: TGTGCCAGCAGTTGGACAGGGGACGTCTACAATGAGCAGTTCTTC
cdr3_aa: CASSWTGDVYNEQFF

j_call: TRBJ2-5
d_call: .
clone_size: many
v_call: TRBV5-1
cdr3_nt: TGCGCCAGCAGCTTTAGGGCAGTGGAGACCCAGTACTTC
cdr3_aa: CASSFRAVETQYF

j_call: TRBJ1-2
d_call: .
clone_size: .
v_call: TRBV6-2/TRBV6-3
cdr3_nt: TGTGCCAGCAGTCACAGGCTTGTTGATGGCTACACCTTC
cdr3_aa: CASSHRLVDGYTF

j_call: TRBJ2-7
d_call: .
clone_size: many
v_call: TRBV16
cdr3_nt: TGTGCCAGCCCTAAATACGAGCAGTACTTC
cdr3_aa: CASPKYEQYF

j_call: TRBJ2-5
d_call: TRBD2
clone_size: many
v_call: TRBV6-1
cdr3_nt: TGTGCCAGCAGCTTCACTAGCGGGATTGAGGAGACCCAGTACTTC
cdr3_aa: CASSFTSGIEETQYF

j_call: TRBJ1-3
d_call: .
clone_size: many
v_call: TRBV4-2
cdr3_nt: TGTGCCAGCAGCCATGAGGCGGGGTATTCGTTTGGAAACACCATATATTTT
cdr3_aa: CASSHEAGYSFGNTIYF

j_call: TRBJ2-2
d_call: .
clone_size: many
v_call: TRBV5-1
cdr3_nt: TGCGCCAGCAGCTTAGGACAGAACACCGGGGAGCTGTTTTTT
cdr3_aa: CASSLGQNTGELFF

j_call: TRBJ2-7
d_call: .
clone_size: .
v_call: TRBV11-2
cdr3_nt: TGTGCCAGCAGCTTAGATTGGATAGGGAATGCTCACGAGCAGTACTTC
cdr3_aa: CASSLDWIGNAHEQYF

j_call: TRBJ1-3
d_call: .
clone_size: .
v_call: TRBV3-1
cdr3_nt: TGTGCCAGCAGCCAAGGGGGGCCGCTCTCTGGAAACACAATATATTTT
cdr3_aa: CASSQGGPLSGNTIYF

j_call: TRBJ2-2
d_call: TRBD2
clone_size: many
v_call: TRBV12-3/TRBV12-4
cdr3_nt: TGTGCCAGCAGTTTTGTCGGGGGGGGCCCCGGGGAGCTGTTTTTT
cdr3_aa: CASSFVGGGPGELFF

j_call: TRBJ2-2
d_call: .
clone_size: many
v_call: TRBV13
cdr3_nt: TGTGCCAGCAGCTCCAACACGGACACTAACTACGAGCGGAACGGGGAGCTGTTTTTT
cdr3_aa: CASSSNTDTNYERNGELFF

j_call: TRBJ2-7
d_call: TRBD2
clone_size: few
v_call: TRBV28
cdr3_nt: TGTGCCAGCAGTATAGCGGGATATGCCGTGGAGCAGTACTTC
cdr3_aa: CASSIAGYAVEQYF

j_call: TRBJ1-1
d_call: TRBD1
clone_size: many
v_call: TRBV3-1
cdr3_nt: TGTGCCAGCAACGGACAGGGGCACACTGAAGCTTTCTTT
cdr3_aa: CASNGQGHTEAFF

j_call: TRBJ2-2
d_call: TRBD2
clone_size: .
v_call: TRBV25-1
cdr3_nt: TGTGCCAGCAAGCGGGGGGGGACCACCGGGGAGCTTTTTTTT
cdr3_aa: CASKRGGTTGELFF